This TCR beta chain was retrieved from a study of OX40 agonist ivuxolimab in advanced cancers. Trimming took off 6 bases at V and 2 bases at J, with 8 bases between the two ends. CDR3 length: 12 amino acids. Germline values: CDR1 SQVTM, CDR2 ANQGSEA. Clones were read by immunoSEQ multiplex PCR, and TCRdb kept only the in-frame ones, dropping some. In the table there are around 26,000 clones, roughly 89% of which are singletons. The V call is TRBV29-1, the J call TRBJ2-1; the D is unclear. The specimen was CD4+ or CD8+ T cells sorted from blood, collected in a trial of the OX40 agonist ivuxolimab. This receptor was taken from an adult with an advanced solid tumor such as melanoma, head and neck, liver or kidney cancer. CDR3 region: CSVAFTYNEQFF. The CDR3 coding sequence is TGCAGCGTCGCATTTACCTACAATGAGCAGTTCTTC.